This record concerns one T cell receptor (beta chain) sequence. The table came from immunoSEQ multiplex PCR; TCRdb's copy has only in-frame clones and leaves some out. In the table there are about 75,000 clones, 85% to 95% of which are singletons. The sample originates from a study of T cell changes during pregnancy in multiple sclerosis. The V gene's germline CDR1 is SEHNR and CDR2 FQNEAQ (reference sequence). The V end lost 4 bases, the J end lost 2 bases, and 16 bases lay between the germline ends. This CDR3 has 16 amino acids. The chain combines TRBV7-9 with TRBJ2-3; the D gene is possibly TRBD1 (5 bases). The source was CD4+ T cells from peripheral blood mononuclear cells, collected after pregnancy. The TCR sequence derives from a female donor with multiple sclerosis, enrolled in a pregnancy study. CDR3 nucleotides: TGTGCCAGCAGCTCCCTCGTTCAGGGTTTCACAGATACGCAGTATTTT. Protein product: CASSSLVQGFTDTQYF.